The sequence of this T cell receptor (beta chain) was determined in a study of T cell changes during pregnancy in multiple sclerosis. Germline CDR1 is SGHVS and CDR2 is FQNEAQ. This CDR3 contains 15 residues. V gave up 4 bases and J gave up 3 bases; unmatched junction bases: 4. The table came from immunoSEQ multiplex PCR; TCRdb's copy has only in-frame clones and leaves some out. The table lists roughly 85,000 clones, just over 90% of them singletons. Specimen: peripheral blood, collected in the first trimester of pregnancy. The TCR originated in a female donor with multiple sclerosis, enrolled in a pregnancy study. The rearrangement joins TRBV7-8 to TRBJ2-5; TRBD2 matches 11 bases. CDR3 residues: CASSSRSGGEETQYF. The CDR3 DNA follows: TGTGCCAGCAGCTCCCGTAGCGGGGGGGAAGAGACCCAGTACTTC.